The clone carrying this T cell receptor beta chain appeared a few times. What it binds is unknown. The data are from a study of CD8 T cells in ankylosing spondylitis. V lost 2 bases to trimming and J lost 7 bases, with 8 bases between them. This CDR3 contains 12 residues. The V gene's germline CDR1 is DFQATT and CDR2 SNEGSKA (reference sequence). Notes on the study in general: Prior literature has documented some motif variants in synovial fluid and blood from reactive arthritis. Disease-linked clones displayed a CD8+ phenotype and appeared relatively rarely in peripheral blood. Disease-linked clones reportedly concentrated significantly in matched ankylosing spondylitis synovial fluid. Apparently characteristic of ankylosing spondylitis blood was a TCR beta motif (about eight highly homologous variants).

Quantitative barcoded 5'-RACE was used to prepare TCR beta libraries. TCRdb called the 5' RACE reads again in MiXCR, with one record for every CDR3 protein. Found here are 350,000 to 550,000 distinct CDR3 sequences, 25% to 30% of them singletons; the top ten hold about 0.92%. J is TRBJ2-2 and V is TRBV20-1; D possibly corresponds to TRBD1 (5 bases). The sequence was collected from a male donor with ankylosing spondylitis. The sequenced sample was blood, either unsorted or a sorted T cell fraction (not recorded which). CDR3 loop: CSARQGFGELFF. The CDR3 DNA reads TGCAGTGCTAGACAGGGTTTCGGGGAGCTGTTTTTT.